What follows are 24 T cell receptor beta chains derived from one specimen sequenced in a study of blood T cell repertoires in COVID-19. The data were produced by immunoSEQ multiplex PCR, yet TCRdb's version contains in-frame clones alone and is incomplete. The table includes around 220,000 clones, approximately 85% detected once. Source material: peripheral blood. Receptors originate from a woman older than 75 with COVID-19, enrolled during active disease.

The genes are TRBV5-1 and TRBJ2-7, with D tentatively TRBD2 (5 bases). Germline CDR1 is SGHRS and CDR2 is YFSETQ. This CDR3 spans 14 amino acids. V was shortened by 4 bases and J by 2 bases, with 13 bases between the two germline ends. DNA of the CDR3: TGCGCCAGCAGCACCGGACTCGGAACCTACGAGCAGTACTTC. Translation: CASSTGLGTYEQYF. The full variable domain, its missing parts supplied by reference TRBV5-1 and TRBJ2-7, is KAGVTQTPRYLIKTRGQQVTLSCSPISGHRSVSWYQQTPGQGLQFLFEYFSETQRNKGNFPGRFSGRQFSNSRSEMNVSTLELGDSALYLCASSTGLGTYEQYFGPGTRLTVT.

This chain joins TRBV10-3 and TRBJ1-5, with D possibly TRBD1 on 6 matching bases. The V gene's germline CDR1 is ENHRY and CDR2 SYGVKD. V lost 7 bases and J 4 bases, leaving 11 bases between the germline ends. The CDR3 totals 13 residues. CDR3 in DNA: TGTGCCATCACACAGGGAATTAATCAGCCCCAGCATTTT. Translation gives CAITQGINQPQHF.

The V call is TRBV5-1, the J call TRBJ1-2; D remains ambiguous. CDR1 and CDR2 (germline): SGHRS, YFSETQ. The V and J ends lost 4 bases and 8 bases respectively, with 12 bases between them. CDR3 length: 12 residues. The CDR3 spells CASSPGSGGYTF. In DNA, the CDR3 is TGCGCCAGCAGCCCCGGTTCGGGGGGCTACACCTTC.

The gene calls are TRBV5-8 and TRBJ1-6; the match to TRBD1 covers 7 bases. Germline CDR1 is SGHTS and CDR2 is YDEGEE. The trim removed 1 base at V and 7 bases at J, leaving 8 bases unmatched. This CDR3 region has 16 residues. The CDR3, as DNA: TGTGCCAGCAGCTTGCGGGAGGGGGCTCGAAATTCACCCCTCCACTTT. Encoded protein: CASSLREGARNSPLHF.

The rearrangement joins TRBV4-1 to TRBJ1-4; D not resolved. The CDR3 runs to 16 residues. V was shortened by 4 bases and J by 6 bases, with 18 bases between the two germline ends. Germline assignment: CDR1 MGHRA and CDR2 YSYEKL. The CDR3 nucleotides are TGCGCCAGCAGCCGGGAGGGTCGGGGATTGGATGAAAAACTGTTTTTT. This codes for CASSREGRGLDEKLFF.

The V call is TRBV25-1, the J call TRBJ2-5; 8 bases are shared with TRBD2. Looked up from germline, CDR1 is MGHDK and CDR2 is SYGVNS. The CDR3 covers 15 residues. V dropped 2 bases and J dropped 5; count of bases not matched to a gene: 7. The CDR3: CASSEPGGARETQYF. The CDR3 DNA is TGTGCCAGCAGTGAACCCGGGGGGGCCAGGGAGACCCAGTACTTC.

The genes are TRBV7-9 and TRBJ2-7, with D perhaps matching TRBD2 (7 bases). Germline V lookup: CDR1 SEHNR, CDR2 FQNEAQ (reference sequence). Trimming shortened V by 5 bases and J by 2 bases, and 19 bases separated the two germline ends. CDR3 length equals 16 residues. The CDR3 sequence: CASSTLGGPPTYEQYF. Written as DNA, the CDR3 is TGTGCCAGCAGCACCCTGGGGGGGCCTCCCACCTACGAGCAGTACTTC.

The CDR3 DNA reads as TGTGCCAGCAGCGTCCTCTTCAACGGGTTACGGTATTTT. It encodes CASSVLFNGLRYF. This chain links TRBV13 with TRBJ2-3; unclear D gene. Germline lookup yields CDR1 PRHDT and CDR2 FYEKMQ (reference sequence). CDR3 length equals 13 residues. V gave up 5 bases and J gave up 14 bases, with 20 bases separating them. Combining the CDR3 with reference TRBV13 and TRBJ2-3 gives the whole variable domain AAGVIQSPRHLIKEKRETATLKCYPIPRHDTVYWYQQGPGQDPQFLISFYEKMQSDKGSIPDRFSAQQFSDYHSELNMSSLELGDSALYFCASSVLFNGLRYFGPGTRLTVL.

The chain couples TRBV29-1 to TRBJ1-2, with D tentatively TRBD1 (6 bases). Germline CDR1 reads SQVTM; CDR2 reads ANQGSEA. Trimming cost V 2 bases and J 4 bases, with 8 bases left between them. The CDR3 is 12 residues long. CDR3 DNA: TGCAGCGTTGAACGGACAGTCTATGGCTACACCTTC. Translated, it gives CSVERTVYGYTF.

The chain couples TRBV5-1 to TRBJ2-7; possible D gene TRBD2, 5 bases. Trimming shortened V by 4 bases and J by 1 base, and 12 bases separated the two germline ends. CDR3 length: 14 amino acids. CDR1 and CDR2 from the germline V gene are SGHRS and YFSETQ. The CDR3: CASSLGRESYEQYF. In DNA form, the CDR3 reads TGCGCCAGCAGCCTGGGCCGGGAATCCTACGAGCAGTACTTC.

The chain recombines TRBV28 with TRBJ1-1, with D possibly matching TRBD1 (5 bases). The length of the CDR3 is 11 residues. Germline V gene data show CDR1 as MDHEN and CDR2 as SYDVKM. Trimming removed 11 bases at V and 5 bases at J, with 12 bases between. The CDR3 protein is CALIGGTEAFF. For the CDR3, the DNA is TGTGCCCTAATTGGGGGGACTGAAGCTTTCTTT.

The rearrangement links TRBV4-2 to TRBJ1-1; the D is unclear. Germline assignment: CDR1 LGHNA and CDR2 YNFKEQ. The length of the CDR3 is 15 residues. V shed 1 base and J shed 0 bases, with 9 bases lying between them. The CDR3 bases are TGTGCCAGCAGCCAAGTAACAGAAATGAACACTGAAGCTTTCTTT. Translated, it gives CASSQVTEMNTEAFF.

V usage is TRBV28 and J usage is TRBJ1-5; D unclear. CDR3 length: 19 residues. Germline V gene lookup returns CDR1 MDHEN and CDR2 SYDVKM. The V end lost 2 bases, the J end lost 0 bases, and 20 bases lay between the germline ends. CDR3 in DNA: TGTGCCAGCAGTTTACCTACTAAGGCCCCCTCCTTTAGCAATCAGCCCCAGCATTTT. Its translation is CASSLPTKAPSFSNQPQHF.

The CDR3 sequence is CALTRLGRGNEQFF. CDR3 sequence (DNA): TGTGCCCTCACCCGGCTAGGGAGGGGCAATGAGCAGTTCTTC. The chain is built from TRBV7-2 and TRBJ2-1, with 7 positions matching TRBD2. With 11 bases clipped from V and 6 bases from J, the junction kept 13 bases outside the gene matches. Germline CDR1 reads SGHTA; CDR2 reads FQGNSA. The CDR3 totals 14 residues.

This clone occurred once. The chain is built from TRBV15 and TRBJ2-7, with a tentative D call TRBD1 (5 bases). V was shortened by 0 bases and J by 6 bases, with 15 bases between the two germline ends. The CDR3 runs to 15 residues. In germline, CDR1 is LNHNV, CDR2 YYDKDF (reference sequence). In DNA, the CDR3 is TGTGCCACCAGCAGAGATGGGGCAGGGTTTGGCGAGCAGTACTTC. Translation: CATSRDGAGFGEQYF.

The V gene is TRBV27, the J gene TRBJ1-2; D is uncertain. CDR3 length equals 13 residues. CDR1 is MNHEY and CDR2 is SMNVEV in the germline V gene (reference sequence). The V gene lost 3 bases and the J gene lost 2 bases, with 7 bases spanning the gap. CDR3 protein: CASSFRENYGYTF. The CDR3, as DNA: TGTGCCAGCAGTTTCCGGGAGAACTATGGCTACACCTTC.

This clone was observed a single time. The CDR3 coding sequence is TGTGCCAGCAGCAAAACAACAGATACGCAGTATTTT. This encodes CASSKTTDTQYF. The chain uses TRBV21-1 and TRBJ2-3; TRBD1 reflects the table's D call only, with no check against the DNA. TRBV21-1 is a pseudogene locus. The CDR3 spans 12 residues.

For the CDR3, the DNA is TGTGCCAGCAGAATACGCGGGACAGGCCCGCCGCCCATCCAATACGAGCAGTACTTC. Its translation is CASRIRGTGPPPIQYEQYF. The V gene is TRBV5-6, the J gene TRBJ2-7; 8 positions agree with TRBD1. Unmatched junction bases numbered 23, after V lost 5 bases and J lost 4 bases. Germline assignment: CDR1 SGHDT and CDR2 YYEEEE. This CDR3 has 19 amino acids. Using reference TRBV5-6 and TRBJ2-7 for the parts outside the CDR3, the full variable domain is DAGVTQSPTHLIKTRGQQVTLRCSPKSGHDTVSWYQQALGQGPQFIFQYYEEEERQRGNFPDRFSGHQFPNYSSELNVNALLLGDSALYLCASRIRGTGPPPIQYEQYFGPGTRLTVT.

The chain links TRBV7-2 to TRBJ2-3; D is perhaps TRBD1 (9 bases). V gave up 4 bases and J gave up 8 bases, with 22 bases separating them. The CDR3 has 16 residues. The V gene's germline CDR1 is SGHTA and CDR2 FQGNSA. In DNA form, the CDR3 reads TGTGCCAGCAGCTCACCATCGGTAGCGGGACAGGGTACGCAGTATTTT. It encodes CASSSPSVAGQGTQYF.

This chain links TRBV3-1 (or the pseudogene TRBV3-2) with TRBJ2-7; 8 bases line up with TRBD1. CDR3 length: 16 residues. The V and J ends lost 7 bases and 5 bases, in that order; junction bases with no gene match: 16. Germline CDR1 is LGHDT and CDR2 is YNNKEL (reference sequence). CDR3 in amino acids: CASTLPSGQGRNEQYF. Here the CDR3 DNA reads TGTGCCAGCACCCTACCTTCTGGACAGGGCCGAAACGAGCAGTACTTC.

V gene TRBV24-1 combines with J gene TRBJ2-1; 11 bases fit TRBD2. V was clipped by 3 bases and J by 7 bases; unmatched bases: 4. The CDR3 contains 15 residues. CDR1 and CDR2 (germline): KGHDR, SFDVKD. Here the CDR3 reads CATSDPSGRRNEQFF. The CDR3 coding sequence is TGTGCCACCAGTGATCCTAGCGGGAGGAGGAATGAGCAGTTCTTC.

The chain recombines TRBV5-1 with TRBJ2-1, with a weak D call TRBD1 (6 bases). Between the trimmed V and J ends, which lost 4 bases and 4 bases, there was a span of 9 bases. The CDR3 runs 13 residues. The germline gives CDR1 SGHRS, CDR2 YFSETQ. CDR3 sequence reads: CASSEGQYNEQFF. The DNA for the CDR3 is TGCGCCAGCAGCGAAGGACAGTACAATGAGCAGTTCTTC.

V and J are TRBV7-9 and TRBJ2-7; 7 bases line up with TRBD2. V gave up 6 bases and J gave up 7 bases; unmatched junction bases: 21. Per germline, CDR1 SEHNR and CDR2 FQNEAQ (reference sequence). The CDR3 totals 17 residues. The DNA of the CDR3 is TGTGCCAGCAGGAATACACTGGGTGGCGGGAGAACGGGTGAGCAGTACTTC. This gives the protein CASRNTLGGGRTGEQYF.

The V and J genes are TRBV18 and TRBJ1-5; TRBD1 aligns across 7 bases. After removal of 0 bases from V and 6 bases from J, the junction contained 5 bases not matched to a gene. Germline-derived CDR1 and CDR2 are KGHSH and LQKENI. There are 15 residues in the CDR3. The CDR3 is CASSPPGTEVQPQHF. The CDR3 DNA reads as TGTGCCAGCTCACCACCGGGGACAGAAGTTCAGCCCCAGCATTTT.